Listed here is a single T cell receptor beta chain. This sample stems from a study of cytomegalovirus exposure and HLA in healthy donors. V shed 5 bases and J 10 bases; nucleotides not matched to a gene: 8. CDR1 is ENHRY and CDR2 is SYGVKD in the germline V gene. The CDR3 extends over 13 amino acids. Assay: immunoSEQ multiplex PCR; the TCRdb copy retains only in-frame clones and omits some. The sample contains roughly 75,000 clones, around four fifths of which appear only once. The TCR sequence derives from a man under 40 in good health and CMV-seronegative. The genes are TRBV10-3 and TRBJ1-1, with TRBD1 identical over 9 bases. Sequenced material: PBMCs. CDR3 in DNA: TGTGCCATCAGTCAGACAGGGGGTGAATCAGCTTTCTTT. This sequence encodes CAISQTGGESAFF.